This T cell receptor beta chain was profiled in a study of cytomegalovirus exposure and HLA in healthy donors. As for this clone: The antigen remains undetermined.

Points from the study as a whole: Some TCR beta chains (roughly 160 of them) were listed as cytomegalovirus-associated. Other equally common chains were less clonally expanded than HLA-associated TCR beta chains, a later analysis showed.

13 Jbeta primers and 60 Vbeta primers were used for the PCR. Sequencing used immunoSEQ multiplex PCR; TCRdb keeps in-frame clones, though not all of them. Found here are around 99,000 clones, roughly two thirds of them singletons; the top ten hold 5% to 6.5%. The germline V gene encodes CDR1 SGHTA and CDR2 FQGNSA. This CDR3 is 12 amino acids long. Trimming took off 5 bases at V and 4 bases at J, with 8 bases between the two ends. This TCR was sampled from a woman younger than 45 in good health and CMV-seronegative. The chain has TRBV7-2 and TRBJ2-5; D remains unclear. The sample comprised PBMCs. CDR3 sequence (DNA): TGTGCCAGCAGCACAGTCAGAGAGACCCAGTACTTC. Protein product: CASSTVRETQYF.